The 5 T cell receptor beta chains listed next were all sequenced from one sample in a study of cytomegalovirus exposure and HLA in healthy donors. PCR used 60 Vbeta primers and 13 Jbeta primers. Clones were read by immunoSEQ multiplex PCR, and TCRdb kept only the in-frame ones, dropping some. The data contain more than 55,000 clones, 83% of them seen just once; the ten biggest clones take up around 4.1%. Sequenced sample: PBMCs. The receptors here all came from a man aged 25-45 years in good health and CMV-seronegative.

The chain couples TRBV2 to TRBJ2-5; D is unclear. Looked up from germline, CDR1 is SNHLY and CDR2 is FYNNEI. V lost 7 bases to trimming and J lost 5 bases, with 14 bases between them. The CDR3 runs 13 residues. CDR3 bases: TGTGCCAGCACCGGAACGGAGAAGGAGACCCAGTACTTC. Translation: CASTGTEKETQYF.

This chain links TRBV5-4 with TRBJ2-5; D remains ambiguous. Germline V gene data show CDR1 as SGHNT and CDR2 as YYREEE (reference sequence). CDR3 length equals 14 residues. V dropped 1 base and J dropped 3 bases, with 10 bases sitting between them. The CDR3 here is CASSLMAVEETQYF. CDR3 DNA sequence: TGTGCCAGCAGCTTGATGGCGGTCGAAGAGACCCAGTACTTC.

This clone occurred once. The chain joins TRBV18 to TRBJ1-1, with TRBD1 as a possible D gene (6 bases). Trimming shortened V by 4 bases and J by 1 base, and 10 bases separated the two germline ends. Germline CDR1 reads KGHSH; CDR2 reads LQKENI. The CDR3 length is 14 residues. This CDR3 is CASSLQGKNTEAFF. CDR3 nucleotides: TGTGCCAGCTCACTACAGGGAAAGAACACTGAAGCTTTCTTT.

This rearrangement joins TRBV6-6 to TRBJ2-3; TRBD1 is a possible D gene (6 bases). Trimming removed 2 bases from V and 4 bases from J, with 10 bases in between. The CDR3 is 14 residues long. Germline V gene lookup returns CDR1 MNHNY and CDR2 SVGAGI (reference sequence). In DNA form, the CDR3 reads TGTGCCAGCAGTTACACAGGGCTTCCAGATACGCAGTATTTT. It yields the protein CASSYTGLPDTQYF.

The chain joins TRBV29-1 to TRBJ2-1, with a possible D match to TRBD2 (5 bases). CDR1 is SQVTM and CDR2 is ANQGSEA in the germline V gene. V lost 4 bases and J lost 0, with 19 bases in between. This CDR3 region has 17 residues. The CDR3 protein is CSVGPFSVGSSYNEQFF. The CDR3 nucleotides are TGCAGCGTTGGGCCATTTAGCGTAGGCAGCTCCTACAATGAGCAGTTCTTC.